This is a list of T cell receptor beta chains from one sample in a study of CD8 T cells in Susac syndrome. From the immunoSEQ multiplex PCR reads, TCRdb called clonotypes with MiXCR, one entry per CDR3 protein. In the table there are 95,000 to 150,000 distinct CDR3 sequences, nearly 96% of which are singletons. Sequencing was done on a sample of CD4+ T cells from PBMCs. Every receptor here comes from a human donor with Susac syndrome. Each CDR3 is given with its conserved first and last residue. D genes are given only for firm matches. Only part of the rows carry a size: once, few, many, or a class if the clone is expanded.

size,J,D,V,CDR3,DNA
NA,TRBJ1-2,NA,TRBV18,CASSPSAAWDAGYTF,TGTGCCAGCTCACCGTCGGCAGCCTGGGATGCGGGCTACACCTTC
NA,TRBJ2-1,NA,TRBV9,CASSTQTSSNEQFF,TGTGCCAGCAGCACACAAACTAGCTCCAATGAGCAGTTCTTC
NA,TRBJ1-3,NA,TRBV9,CASSVSFGGDFGNTIYF,TGTGCCAGCAGCGTCAGCTTTGGGGGAGACTTTGGAAACACCATATATTTT
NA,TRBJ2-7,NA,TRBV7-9,CASSRNEQYF,TGTGCCAGCTCCCGGAACGAGCAGTACTTC
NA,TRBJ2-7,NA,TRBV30,CAWSWGDEQYF,TGTGCCTGGAGTTGGGGAGACGAGCAGTACTTC
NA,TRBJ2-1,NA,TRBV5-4,CASSFTAGEQFF,TGTGCCAGCAGCTTCACGGCTGGTGAGCAGTTCTTC
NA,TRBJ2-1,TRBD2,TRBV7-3,CASSLAGGPYNEQFF,TGTGCCAGCAGTCTAGCGGGAGGTCCCTACAATGAGCAGTTCTTC
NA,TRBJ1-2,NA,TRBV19,CASSIRGNTNYGYTF,TGTGCCAGTAGTATACGGGGGAATACTAACTATGGCTACACCTTC
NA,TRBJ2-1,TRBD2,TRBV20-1,CSANPGLVGYNEQFF,TGCAGTGCTAACCCGGGACTAGTGGGATACAATGAGCAGTTCTTC
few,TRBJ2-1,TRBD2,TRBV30,CAWSAPIAGWGNEQFF,TGTGCCTGGAGTGCCCCAATAGCGGGGTGGGGCAATGAGCAGTTCTTC
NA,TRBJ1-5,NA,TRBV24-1,CATSDSGSNQPQHF,TGTGCCACCAGTGATTCAGGGAGCAATCAGCCCCAGCATTTT
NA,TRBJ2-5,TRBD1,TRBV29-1,CSVIQGKETQYF,TGCAGCGTAATACAGGGGAAAGAGACCCAGTACTTC
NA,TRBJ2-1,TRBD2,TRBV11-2,CASSLLIAGFYNEQFF,TGTGCCAGCAGCCTACTGATAGCGGGATTCTACAATGAGCAGTTCTTC
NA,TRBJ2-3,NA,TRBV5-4,CASSVTGGGTDTQYF,TGTGCCAGCAGCGTCACAGGGGGGGGCACAGATACGCAGTATTTT
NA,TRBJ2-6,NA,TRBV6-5,CASSSGRTVSSSGANVLTF,TGTGCCAGCAGTTCGGGACGGACAGTTTCCTCCTCTGGGGCCAACGTCCTGACTTTC
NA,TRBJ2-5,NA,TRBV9,CASSLQWGETQYF,TGTGCCAGCAGCCTTCAGTGGGGAGAGACCCAGTACTTC
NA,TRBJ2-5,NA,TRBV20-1,CSARTHPGLQTQYF,TGCAGTGCTAGAACCCATCCAGGGTTACAGACCCAGTACTTC
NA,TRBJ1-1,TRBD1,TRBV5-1,CASSLGTGANTEAFF,TGCGCCAGCAGCTTGGGGACAGGGGCGAACACTGAAGCTTTCTTT
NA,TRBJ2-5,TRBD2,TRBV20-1,CSAPGLAGPQGTQYF,TGCAGTGCTCCCGGACTAGCGGGACCACAAGGGACCCAGTACTTC
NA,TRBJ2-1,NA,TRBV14,CASSPLGHYNEQFF,TGTGCCAGCAGCCCCCTAGGCCACTACAATGAACAGTTCTTC
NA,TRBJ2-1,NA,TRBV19,CASEGHSYNEQFF,TGTGCCAGTGAGGGTCATTCTTACAATGAGCAGTTCTTC
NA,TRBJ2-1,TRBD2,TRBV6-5,CASSYSSGLNNEQFF,TGTGCCAGCAGTTACTCATCGGGACTAAACAATGAGCAGTTCTTC
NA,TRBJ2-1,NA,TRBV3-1,CASSPGESREQFF,TGTGCCAGCAGCCCCGGGGAGTCTCGAGAGCAGTTCTTC
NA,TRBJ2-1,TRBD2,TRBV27,CASSFTGTSVHNEQFF,TGTGCCAGCAGTTTTACCGGGACTAGCGTCCACAATGAGCAGTTCTTC
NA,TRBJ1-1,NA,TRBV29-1,CSVAQGLNTEAFF,TGCAGCGTCGCCCAGGGCCTGAACACTGAAGCTTTCTTT
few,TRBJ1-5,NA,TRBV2,CASSDGGGSNQPQHF,TGTGCCAGCAGTGATGGGGGGGGGAGCAATCAGCCCCAGCATTTT
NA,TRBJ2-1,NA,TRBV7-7,CASSSDLANEQFF,TGTGCTAGCAGCTCCGATCTAGCGAATGAGCAGTTCTTC
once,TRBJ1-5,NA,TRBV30,CAWSVGGRSNQPQHF,TGTGCCTGGAGTGTGGGGGGTCGTAGCAATCAGCCCCAGCATTTT
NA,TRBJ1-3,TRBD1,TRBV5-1,CASSPGTGNSGNTIYF,TGCGCCAGCAGCCCCGGGACAGGCAACTCTGGAAACACCATATATTTT
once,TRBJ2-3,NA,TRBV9,CASTVLTDTQYF,TGTGCCAGCACCGTACTCACAGATACGCAGTATTTT
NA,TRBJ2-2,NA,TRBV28,CASRTPNTGELFF,TGTGCCAGCAGGACCCCGAACACCGGGGAGCTGTTTTTT
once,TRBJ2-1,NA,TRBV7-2,CASSFRVHSYNEQFF,TGTGCCAGCAGCTTCCGGGTCCATTCCTACAATGAGCAGTTCTTC
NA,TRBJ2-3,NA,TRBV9,CASTPRVKGDTQYF,TGTGCCAGCACCCCGCGCGTGAAGGGGGATACGCAGTATTTT
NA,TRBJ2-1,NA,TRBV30,CAWSVQQYNEQFF,TGTGCCTGGAGTGTACAACAGTACAATGAGCAGTTCTTC
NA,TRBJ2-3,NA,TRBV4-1,CASSQGSGITDTQYF,TGCGCCAGCAGCCAAGGTAGCGGAATCACAGATACGCAGTATTTT
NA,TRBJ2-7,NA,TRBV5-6,CASSVAISYEQYF,TGTGCCAGCAGTGTGGCGATCTCCTACGAGCAGTACTTC
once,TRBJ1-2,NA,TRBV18,CASSPEGSDYGYTF,TGTGCCAGCTCACCCGAGGGGTCGGACTATGGCTACACCTTC
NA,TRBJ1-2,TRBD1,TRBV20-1,CSARGGTVYGYTF,TGCAGTGCTAGAGGCGGGACAGTGTATGGCTACACCTTC
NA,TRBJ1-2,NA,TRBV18,CASSPSGGKIYGYTF,TGTGCCAGCTCACCCTCGGGAGGGAAGATTTACGGCTACACCTTC
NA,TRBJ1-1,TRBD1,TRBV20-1,CSARAGQGKVGLMNTEAFF,TGCAGTGCTAGAGCGGGACAGGGAAAGGTTGGGTTAATGAACACTGAAGCTTTCTTT
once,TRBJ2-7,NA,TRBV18,CASSPQTYEQYF,TGTGCCAGCTCACCGCAGACCTACGAGCAGTACTTC
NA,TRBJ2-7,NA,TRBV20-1,CSARDRRAMDGEQYF,TGCAGTGCTAGAGATAGACGGGCAATGGACGGCGAGCAGTACTTC
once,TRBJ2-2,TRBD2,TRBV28,CASSSPRSGRDTGELFF,TGTGCCAGCAGTAGCCCTAGGAGCGGGAGGGACACCGGGGAGCTGTTTTTT
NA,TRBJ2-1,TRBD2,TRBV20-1,CSAITSGRAKGQFF,TGCAGTGCTATCACTAGCGGGAGGGCCAAGGGGCAGTTCTTC
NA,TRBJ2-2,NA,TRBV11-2,CASSVWRGRNTGELFF,TGTGCCAGCAGCGTCTGGCGGGGGCGGAACACCGGGGAGCTGTTTTTT
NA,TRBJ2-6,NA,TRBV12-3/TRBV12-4,CASSGGRSSGANVLTF,TGTGCCAGCAGTGGGGGTCGGAGCTCTGGGGCCAACGTCCTGACTTTC
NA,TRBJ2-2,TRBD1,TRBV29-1,CSAGTVYTGELFF,TGCAGCGCCGGGACAGTGTACACCGGGGAGCTGTTTTTT
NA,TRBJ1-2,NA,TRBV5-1,CASSLDGTSVGYTF,TGCGCCAGCAGCTTGGACGGTACAAGTGTTGGCTACACCTTC
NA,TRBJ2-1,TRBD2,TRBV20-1,CSASLAGGSYNEQFF,TGCAGTGCGAGTTTAGCGGGAGGGTCCTACAATGAGCAGTTCTTC
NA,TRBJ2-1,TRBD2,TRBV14,CASSLDSGRKNEQFF,TGTGCCAGCAGTCTCGATAGCGGGAGGAAAAATGAGCAGTTCTTC
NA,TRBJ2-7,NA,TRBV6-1,CASSEPGILEQYF,TGTGCCAGCAGTGAGCCGGGGATTCTGGAGCAGTACTTC
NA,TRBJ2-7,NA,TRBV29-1,CSVGRGQNYEQYF,TGCAGCGTTGGACGGGGACAAAACTACGAGCAGTACTTC